This T cell receptor beta chain derives from a study of T cell changes during pregnancy in multiple sclerosis. Trimming pared 3 bases from V and 3 bases from J, leaving 4 bases between. CDR3 length: 12 residues. Germline assignment: CDR1 SGHNT and CDR2 YENEEA. Data came from immunoSEQ multiplex PCR; TCRdb stores just in-frame clones and leaves some out. The data hold about 80,000 clones, with around nine tenths observed a single time. The rearrangement links TRBV11-3 to TRBJ2-3; D unresolved. The sample consisted of CD4+ T cells from peripheral blood mononuclear cells, taken before pregnancy. This receptor was identified in a female donor with multiple sclerosis, enrolled in a pregnancy study. The CDR3 nucleotides read TGTGCCAGCAGCTTTAGTACAGATACGCAGTATTTT. This encodes CASSFSTDTQYF.